The clone carrying this T cell receptor (beta chain) was picked up a small number of times. Its antigen is undetermined. These data originate in a study of beta chain features in type 1 diabetes. CDR3 length equals 17 residues. Germline V CDR1 and CDR2: SGDLS, YYNGEE. Germline trimming cut 0 bases from V and 9 bases from J; bases unmatched to any gene: 15. What was sequenced were expressed TCRB transcripts, since all of the isolated RNA had been reverse transcribed. Reads from naive, central memory and regulatory T cell samples averaged about 3.3 million. Only in-frame clones appear in the TCRdb table, and some are missing; sequencing was by immunoSEQ multiplex PCR. Of 35,000 or so clones detected, around 60% appear once; the ten largest clones hold 2% to 2.5%. Study-wide results and caveats: There was a moderate but significant shortening of TCRB CDR3s in all four CD4+ subsets of Type 1 diabetes patients.

It was one heparinised blood draw, averaging around 120 mL, that each donor gave. The chain is built from TRBV9 and TRBJ2-1, with 7 bases aligning to TRBD2. The source of this sequence is a woman younger than 45 in good health. Sequenced input: Tregs from blood. The chain's CDR3 is CASSVATAAGVQFEQFF. Written as DNA, the CDR3 is TGTGCCAGCAGCGTAGCCACGGCTGCGGGAGTACAATTTGAGCAGTTCTTC.